These 30 T cell receptor beta chains originate from one sample sequenced in a study of T cells in Graves' hyperthyroidism and ophthalmopathy. RNA transcripts gave rise to amplified TCR beta CDR3 regions. The study used the HTBI primer set for a first-round RT-PCR of the TCR CDR3. TCRdb recomputed calls from the multiplex PCR reads with MiXCR, one row per CDR3 protein. The repertoire has 340,000 or so distinct CDR3 sequences, around 20% of them found once; the top ten carry 50% to 65%. The sequencing input was blood. The receptors were gathered from a woman in her 50s with Graves' hyperthyroidism.

In its sample, this clonotype was seen a few times. The rearrangement links TRBV27 to TRBJ2-7, with 11 bases aligning to TRBD2. There are 15 residues in the CDR3. Per the germline V gene, CDR1 is MNHEY and CDR2 is SMNVEV (reference sequence). Germline trimming cut 7 bases from V and 7 bases from J; bases unmatched to any gene: 12. The chain's CDR3 is CASTLGTSGSGEQYF. CDR3 nucleotide sequence: TGTGCCAGCACCCTCGGGACTAGCGGCTCGGGAGAGCAGTACTTC.

The CDR3 spells CASSPGQGGDGYTF. DNA for the CDR3: TGCGCCAGCAGCCCCGGACAGGGGGGTGATGGCTACACCTTC. The chain uses TRBV5-1 and TRBJ1-2, with TRBD1 matching over 10 bases. The germline V gene has CDR1 SGHRS and CDR2 YFSETQ. The length of the CDR3 is 14 residues. Trimming took 4 bases from V and 6 from J; bases not matched to a gene: 6.

In its sample, this clonotype was seen many times. This chain links TRBV4-1 with TRBJ2-7; the D is unclear. The V end lost 1 base, the J end lost 12 bases, and 10 bases lay between the germline ends. The CDR3 contains 11 residues. Germline CDR1 and CDR2: MGHRA and YSYEKL. CDR3 sequence: CASSQGSSRYF. CDR3 bases: TGCGCCAGCAGCCAAGGAAGTAGCAGGTACTTC.

This clonotype has at least ten counts. This sequence joins TRBV18 and TRBJ1-1; D unresolved. Germline V gives CDR1 KGHSH, CDR2 LQKENI. CDR3 length: 15 residues. Trimming pared 3 bases from V and 5 bases from J, leaving 16 bases between. The chain's CDR3 is CASSPGSGRWTEAFF. The CDR3 DNA reads TGTGCCAGCTCACCCGGATCCGGGAGGTGGACTGAAGCTTTCTTT.

The chain is built from TRBV6-1 and TRBJ2-2; 8 positions agree with TRBD1. V shed 6 bases, J shed 4 bases, and the junction held 7 bases outside the gene matches. The CDR3 runs 15 residues. Germline CDR1 and CDR2: MNHNS and SASEGT. The CDR3 coding sequence is TGTGCCAGCAGATGGCAGGGGGCGGGCACCGGGGAGCTGTTTTTT. Its protein product is CASRWQGAGTGELFF.

The chain combines TRBV25-1 with TRBJ1-4; D gene unclear. The germline V gene encodes CDR1 MGHDK and CDR2 SYGVNS. The CDR3 has 14 residues. Deletions cut 3 bases from V and 8 bases from J, with 13 bases between. This chain's CDR3 is CASSDRMPGEKLFF. CDR3 sequence (DNA): TGTGCCAGCAGTGATCGGATGCCCGGGGAAAAACTGTTTTTT. Variable domain in full (rest from reference TRBV25-1 and TRBJ1-4): EADIYQTPRYLVIGTGKKITLECSQTMGHDKMYWYQQDPGMELHLIHYSYGVNSTEKGDLSSESTVSRIRTEHFPLTLESARPSHTSQYLCASSDRMPGEKLFFGSGTQLSVL.

This chain links TRBV29-1 with TRBJ2-7, with D unresolved. Trimming left V 4 bases short and J 6 bases short, with 13 bases between. CDR1 is SQVTM, CDR2 ANQGSEA, per germline. The CDR3 is 12 residues long. CDR3 in DNA: TGCAGCGTTGCGGTATCGGTATCCGAGCAGTACTTC. Translation gives CSVAVSVSEQYF.

In its sample, this clonotype was seen many times. CDR3 protein: CAWRRGQKIGELFF. CDR3 bases: TGTGCCTGGAGGCGGGGACAGAAGATCGGGGAGCTGTTTTTT. The genes are TRBV30 and TRBJ2-2, with a weak D call TRBD1 (7 bases). V lost 3 bases and J lost 7, with 15 bases in between. Germline CDR1 is GTSNPN and CDR2 is SVGIG (reference sequence). The CDR3 has 14 amino acids.

Only a few counts were recorded for this clonotype. The J gene is TRBJ1-3, the V gene TRBV5-1, with 10 bases identical to TRBD1. CDR1 is SGHRS and CDR2 is YFSETQ in the germline V gene. CDR3 size: 15 residues. V shed 5 bases, J shed 2 bases, and the junction held 4 bases outside the gene matches. CDR3 in amino acids: CASRKGQGAGNTIYF. DNA of the CDR3: TGCGCCAGCAGAAAAGGACAGGGGGCTGGAAACACCATATATTTT.

The V call is TRBV5-1, the J call TRBJ2-1; TRBD2 agrees at 11 bases. The CDR3 sequence is 17 residues long. V shed 0 bases, J shed 2 bases, and the junction held 4 bases outside the gene matches. From germline, CDR1 is SGHRS and CDR2 YFSETQ. CDR3 coding DNA: TGCGCCAGCAGCTTGGAACTAGCGGGAGAAGCCTACAATGAGCAGTTCTTC. Translating gives CASSLELAGEAYNEQFF.

V usage is TRBV5-6 and J usage is TRBJ1-1; the D gene is possibly TRBD1 (5 bases). Trimming removed 2 bases at V and 11 bases at J, with 16 bases between. Germline V lookup: CDR1 SGHDT, CDR2 YYEEEE. This CDR3 has 13 amino acids. CDR3 DNA: TGTGCCAGCAGCTTAGCGGGGCCTGGACGGGCTTTCTTT. It codes for CASSLAGPGRAFF.

The J gene is TRBJ2-1, the V gene TRBV20-1; tentatively, D is TRBD1 or TRBD2 (5 bases each). V dropped 3 bases and J dropped 0 bases, with 15 bases sitting between them. The germline V gene has CDR1 DFQATT and CDR2 SNEGSKA (reference sequence). This CDR3 is 16 amino acids long. In DNA, the CDR3 is TGCAGTGCTAGGAACCCGGGACCACACTCCTACAATGAGCAGTTCTTC. Amino acids: CSARNPGPHSYNEQFF.

This clonotype has a handful of counts. This chain uses TRBV2 with TRBJ1-1; tentative D call: TRBD1 (6 bases). The germline CDR1 and CDR2 sequences are SNHLY and FYNNEI. This CDR3 region has 14 residues. V was clipped by 6 bases and J by 6 bases, with 17 bases between them. The CDR3 sequence is CASSGGTLSSEAFF. CDR3 DNA sequence: TGTGCCAGCAGCGGGGGGACATTATCATCTGAAGCTTTCTTT.

This clonotype was found a few times. The genes are TRBV6-1 and TRBJ1-2; D unresolved. With 10 bases removed from V and 8 bases from J, the gap between germline ends came to 14 bases. CDR1 is MNHNS, CDR2 SASEGT, per germline. The CDR3 loop spans 11 amino acids. The DNA of the CDR3 is TGTGCCACCATGGAGCGGGTGGGCTACACCTTC. Translated, it gives CATMERVGYTF.

This clonotype was seen many times. V usage is TRBV7-8 and J usage is TRBJ2-2, with D perhaps matching TRBD1 or TRBD2 (5 bases each). Trimming left V 2 bases short and J 4 bases short, with 11 bases between. Germline V lookup: CDR1 SGHVS, CDR2 FQNEAQ. This CDR3 has 15 residues. CDR3 coding DNA: TGTGCCAGCAGCTTAAAGGGACCGGCCACCGGGGAGCTGTTTTTT. This encodes CASSLKGPATGELFF.

In this sample, this clonotype turned up a few times. The V call is TRBV19, the J call TRBJ1-5, with 10 nucleotides matching TRBD1. The germline CDR1 and CDR2 sequences are LNHDA and SQIVND (reference sequence). V lost 7 bases and J lost 2; bases outside the gene matches: 5. The CDR3 is 15 residues long. CDR3 bases: TGTGCCAGTAAAACGACAGGGGGCCGCAATCAGCCCCAGCATTTT. This codes for CASKTTGGRNQPQHF.

This clonotype showed up many times. The V call is TRBV28, the J call TRBJ1-2; TRBD1 might be the D (5 bases). Deletions cut 10 bases from V and 3 bases from J, with 12 bases between. This CDR3 comprises 12 residues. The V gene's germline CDR1 is MDHEN and CDR2 SYDVKM. CDR3 sequence (DNA): TGTGCCATTAAGAGGGACGACTATGGCTACACCTTC. It specifies CAIKRDDYGYTF.

Many counts were recorded for this clonotype. This CDR3 reads CASSLAKRGPYEQYF. The CDR3, as DNA: TGTGCCAGCAGTTTAGCCAAACGAGGACCCTACGAGCAGTACTTC. This sequence joins TRBV28 and TRBJ2-7; D gene uncertain. The ends were cut back, 2 bases at V and 2 bases at J, with 13 bases in the middle. The CDR3 totals 15 residues. Germline V gene sequence: CDR1 MDHEN, CDR2 SYDVKM.

The table lists this clonotype with many counts. This rearrangement joins TRBV7-9 to TRBJ2-3; the D call may be TRBD1 or TRBD2 (5 bases each). Trimming cost V 1 base and J 2 bases, with 10 bases left between them. The CDR3 consists of 15 residues. Germline assignment: CDR1 SEHNR and CDR2 FQNEAQ (reference sequence). CDR3 protein: CASSLEGRNTDTQYF. DNA for the CDR3: TGTGCCAGCAGCTTAGAGGGACGTAACACAGATACGCAGTATTTT. The whole variable domain, remainder taken from reference TRBV7-9 and TRBJ2-3, is DTGVSQNPRHKITKRGQNVTFRCDPISEHNRLYWYRQTLGQGPEFLTYFQNEAQLEKSRLLSDRFSAERPKGSFSTLEIQRTEQGDSAMYLCASSLEGRNTDTQYFGPGTRLTVL.

This rearrangement joins TRBV20-1 to TRBJ2-1; D tentatively reads TRBD1 or TRBD2 (7 bases each). Trimming took off 6 bases at V and 5 bases at J, with 11 bases between the two ends. This CDR3 comprises 12 residues. Germline CDR1 reads DFQATT; CDR2 reads SNEGSKA (reference sequence). The CDR3 sequence: CSAGGTDNEQFF. CDR3 nucleotide sequence: TGCAGTGCGGGGGGGACAGACAATGAGCAGTTCTTC.

At least ten counts were recorded for this clonotype. CDR3 amino acids: CASSPVGSGGDTQYF. CDR3 DNA: TGCGCCAGCAGCCCTGTAGGTAGCGGGGGTGATACGCAGTATTTT. V is TRBV5-1 and J is TRBJ2-3; 9 nucleotides match TRBD2. The V gene end was trimmed by 4 bases and the J gene end by 6 bases; junction bases not matched to a gene: 9. The V gene's germline CDR1 is SGHRS and CDR2 YFSETQ. This CDR3 spans 15 amino acids. Using reference TRBV5-1 and TRBJ2-3 for the parts outside the CDR3, the full variable domain is KAGVTQTPRYLIKTRGQQVTLSCSPISGHRSVSWYQQTPGQGLQFLFEYFSETQRNKGNFPGRFSGRQFSNSRSEMNVSTLELGDSALYLCASSPVGSGGDTQYFGPGTRLTVL.

This clonotype has ten or more counts. V usage is TRBV20-1 and J usage is TRBJ1-2; D uncertain. Trimming removed 7 bases at V and 10 bases at J, with 16 bases between. CDR1 DFQATT and CDR2 SNEGSKA come from the germline V gene (reference sequence). The CDR3 contains 11 residues. The CDR3 sequence is CSVGLRPYYTF. The DNA for the CDR3 is TGCAGTGTGGGCCTGAGGCCGTACTACACCTTC.

This clonotype appeared a few times. The chain joins TRBV6-1 to TRBJ2-1; weak D call: TRBD2 (7 bases). The CDR3 consists of 15 residues. The V gene lost 6 bases and the J gene lost 4 bases, with 16 bases spanning the gap. Looked up from germline, CDR1 is MNHNS and CDR2 is SASEGT. CDR3 residues: CASSENGGPYNEQFF. In DNA form, the CDR3 reads TGTGCCAGCAGCGAAAACGGGGGGCCTTACAATGAGCAGTTCTTC.

A word on this clonotype: One end of the junction varies from germline; a read error may be responsible. This chain uses TRBV5-1 with TRBJ2-5; 9 bases are shared with TRBD1. CDR3 size: 14 residues. The germline CDR1 and CDR2 sequences are SGHRS and YFSETQ. CDR3 nucleotides: TGCGCCAGCGGCTTGGCCGGGACAGGGGAGACCCAGTACTTC. It is translated as CASGLAGTGETQYF.

There are many counts of this clonotype. This rearrangement joins TRBV5-1 to TRBJ2-1; perhaps TRBD2 as D (6 bases). CDR3 size: 13 residues. Germline V gives CDR1 SGHRS, CDR2 YFSETQ. Trimming took off 2 bases at V and 6 bases at J, with 9 bases between the two ends. CDR3 in amino acids: CASSFGGGNEQFF. CDR3 nucleotide sequence: TGCGCCAGCAGCTTCGGGGGAGGCAATGAGCAGTTCTTC.

This chain joins TRBV5-1 and TRBJ2-7, with 8 positions matching TRBD1. The CDR3 has 16 amino acids. After removal of 3 bases from V and 3 bases from J, the junction contained 11 bases not matched to a gene. Germline V gene sequence: CDR1 SGHRS, CDR2 YFSETQ. The CDR3 region is CASSSRTGSPFYEQYF. CDR3 nucleotides: TGCGCCAGCAGCTCGAGGACAGGGAGCCCCTTCTACGAGCAGTACTTC.

A remark on this clonotype: Its ends do not fully match the called genes, so a read error is possible. The V gene is TRBV6-1, the J gene TRBJ1-3; TRBD1 aligns across 9 bases. Germline lookup yields CDR1 MNHNS and CDR2 SASEGT. The CDR3 extends over 16 amino acids. The CDR3 spells CASSETGGNTGSTIYF. CDR3 DNA: TGTGCCAGCAGTGAGACAGGGGGAAATACTGGAAGCACCATATATTTT.

This chain uses TRBV20-1 with TRBJ2-1; D not resolved. The germline CDR1 and CDR2 sequences are DFQATT and SNEGSKA (reference sequence). The CDR3 loop spans 11 amino acids. The germline V and J ends were trimmed by 4 bases and 13 bases, with 14 bases remaining between them. In DNA form, the CDR3 reads TGCAGTGCTAAAGAAGCGATGACTCAGTTCTTC. It specifies CSAKEAMTQFF.

There are many counts of this clonotype. The chain has TRBV20-1 and TRBJ2-7; 7 bases are a match to TRBD2. Germline lookup yields CDR1 DFQATT and CDR2 SNEGSKA (reference sequence). The CDR3 has 13 residues. V lost 3 bases, J lost 4 bases, and 6 bases stayed unmatched. CDR3 sequence: CSASGLAEYEQYF. The CDR3 nucleotides read TGCAGTGCTAGTGGGCTAGCGGAATACGAGCAGTACTTC.

This clonotype has a handful of counts. The gene calls are TRBV12-3 or TRBV12-4 and TRBJ1-1; TRBD1 matches 9 bases. V was clipped by 6 bases and J by 8 bases; unmatched bases: 13. The CDR3 runs to 15 residues. CDR3 DNA sequence: TGTGCCAGCAGCTCAAACTCACAGGGGGCCGGCGAAGCTTTCTTT. Translation gives CASSSNSQGAGEAFF.